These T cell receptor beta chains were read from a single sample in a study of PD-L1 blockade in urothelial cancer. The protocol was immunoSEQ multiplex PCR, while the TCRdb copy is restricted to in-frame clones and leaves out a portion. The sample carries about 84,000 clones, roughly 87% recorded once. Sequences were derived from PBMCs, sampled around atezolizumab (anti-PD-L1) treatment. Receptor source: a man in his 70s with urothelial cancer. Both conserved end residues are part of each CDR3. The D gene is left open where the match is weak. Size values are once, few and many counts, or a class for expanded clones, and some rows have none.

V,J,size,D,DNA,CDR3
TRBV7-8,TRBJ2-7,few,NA,TGTGCCAGCAGCCTCCGGGGGAGGCAATCCGACGAGCAGTACTTC,CASSLRGRQSDEQYF
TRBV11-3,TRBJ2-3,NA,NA,TGTGCCAGCAGCTCGCAGGGCACAGATACGCAGTATTTT,CASSSQGTDTQYF
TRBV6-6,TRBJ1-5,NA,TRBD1,TGTGCCAGCAGGACAGGGGGCGTATATAGCAATCAGCCCCAGCATTTT,CASRTGGVYSNQPQHF
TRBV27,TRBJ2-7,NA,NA,TGTGCCAGCAGTTTAGTAACAGGCCCCGAGCAGTACTTC,CASSLVTGPEQYF
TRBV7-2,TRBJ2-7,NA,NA,TGTGCCAGCAGCTTAGAACAGGTGGCCGTGCAGTACTTC,CASSLEQVAVQYF
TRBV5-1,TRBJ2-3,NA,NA,TGCGCCAGCAGCTTGGGCGGAAGTGGTGCAGATACGCAGTATTTT,CASSLGGSGADTQYF
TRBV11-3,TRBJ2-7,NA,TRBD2,TGTGCCAGCAGCCCCGCCGGGACTAGCGGGAGGAACGAGCAGTACTTC,CASSPAGTSGRNEQYF
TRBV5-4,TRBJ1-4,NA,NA,TGTGCCAGCGGGGCCAGGGGAAATGAAAAACTGTTTTTT,CASGARGNEKLFF
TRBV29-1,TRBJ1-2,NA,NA,TGCAGCGTTGAAGGGGAGGGGAGCTATGGCTACACCTTC,CSVEGEGSYGYTF
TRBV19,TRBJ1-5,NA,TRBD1,TGTGCCAGTAGTCGACAGGGGGGACAGCCCCAGCATTTT,CASSRQGGQPQHF
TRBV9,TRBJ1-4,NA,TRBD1,TGTGCCAGCAGCGCGCGGGACAGGGGGGTTGGAGGGGAAAAACTGTTTTTT,CASSARDRGVGGEKLFF
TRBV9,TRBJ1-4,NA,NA,TGTGCCAGCAGCGGCAGCCCCTCAGGGGTTGAAAAACTGTTTTTT,CASSGSPSGVEKLFF
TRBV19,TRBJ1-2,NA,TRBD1,TGTGCCAGTTTAGGACAGGGCGAACACTATGGCTACACCTTC,CASLGQGEHYGYTF
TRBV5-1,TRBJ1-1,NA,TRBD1,TGCGCCAGCAGCCCGGACAGGGGTAAGAACACTGAAGCTTTCTTT,CASSPDRGKNTEAFF
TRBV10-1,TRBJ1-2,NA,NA,TGCGCCAGCAGTGAGTCGAAACCGGGACACGAATCTTATGGCTACACCTTC,CASSESKPGHESYGYTF
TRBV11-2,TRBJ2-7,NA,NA,TGTGCCAGCAGCTTAATCCGGAGCTCCTACGAGCAGTACTTC,CASSLIRSSYEQYF
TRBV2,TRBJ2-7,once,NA,TGTGCCAGCAGTGAAATAAGCAGGGGCGCCTACGAGCAGTACTTC,CASSEISRGAYEQYF
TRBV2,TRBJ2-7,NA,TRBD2,TGTGCCAGCGGGGGGGGGACCCTGGTCTACGAGCAGTACTTC,CASGGGTLVYEQYF
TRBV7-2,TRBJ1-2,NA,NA,TGTGCCAGCAGCTTAGAGGGGGTCTATGGCTACACCTTC,CASSLEGVYGYTF
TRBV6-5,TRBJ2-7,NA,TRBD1,TGTGCCAGCAGTTACCAGGGGGCGTTAGGAGGCGAGCAGTACTTC,CASSYQGALGGEQYF
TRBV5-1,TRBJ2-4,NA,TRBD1,TGCGCCAGCAGCTCCGGACAGGGGGGAGACATTCAGTACTTC,CASSSGQGGDIQYF
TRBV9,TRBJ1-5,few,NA,TGTGCCAGCAGCACAGGATGGGGCAATCAGCCCCAGCATTTT,CASSTGWGNQPQHF
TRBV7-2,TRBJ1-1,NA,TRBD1,TGTGCCAGCAGCTTAGCGCTCGGGGACAGTGAGAACACTGAAGCTTTCTTT,CASSLALGDSENTEAFF
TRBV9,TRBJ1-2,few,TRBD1,TGTGCCAGCAGCGTAGAGCAGGGGGCTATCGATGGCTACACCTTC,CASSVEQGAIDGYTF
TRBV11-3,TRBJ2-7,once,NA,TGTGCCAGCAGCTTCCGGCAGGCAAACTCCTACGAGCAGTACTTC,CASSFRQANSYEQYF
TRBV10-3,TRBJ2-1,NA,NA,TGTGCCATACGGTATCAGGGGTACAATGAGCAGTTCTTC,CAIRYQGYNEQFF
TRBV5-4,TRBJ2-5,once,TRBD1,TGTGCCAGCAGCCCGGGACAGGCACAAGAGACCCAGTACTTC,CASSPGQAQETQYF
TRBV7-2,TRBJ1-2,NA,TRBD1,TGTGCCAGCAGCACAGGGGGAAACTATGGCTACACCTTC,CASSTGGNYGYTF
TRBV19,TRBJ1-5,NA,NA,TGTGCCAGTAGTATTCATCCCGGGGGGCCCCAGCATTTT,CASSIHPGGPQHF